The present TCR beta chain was sequenced within a study of T-cell memory formation after mild COVID-19 (dated by TCRdb to 2020 to 2023). Notes on the research overall: TCR sequence clusters from the two donors were found to be largely donor specific. In a couple of donors, T-cell clones that expanded and contracted after mild COVID-19 were followed by sequencing TCRalpha and TCRbeta repertoires longitudinally. Two young, previously healthy adult volunteers made up the cohort, one male and one female.

PBMCs were isolated by Ficoll-Paque density gradient centrifugation. Results the study describes overall, beyond this receptor: Some responding clones were detected in pre-infection memory, suggesting pre-existing cross-reactive memory T cells joined the SARS-CoV-2 response. Contracting CD4+ clones turned up mainly in the CM and EM memory subsets, whereas EMRA was where CD8+ clones were enriched. Whether the second-wave clones peaking on day 37 were SARS-CoV-2 specific was not confirmed. Clones that contracted from day 15 to 85 showed balanced CD4/CD8 phenotypes, whereas a second wave of clones that expanded from day 15 to 37 leaned towards CD4+. Only a couple of mild cases were covered in the study, and larger cohorts including severe cases with pre-infection samples were considered necessary.

Data came from an Illumina NovaSeq 6000. TCRalpha and TCRbeta cDNA libraries were built by 5'RACE with constant-segment primers, adding sample barcodes and unique molecular identifiers. Trizol reagent was used to extract RNA from every sample. Libraries were amplified in two PCR steps, with a second sample barcode and Illumina TruSeq adapters added in the second step. Libraries were sequenced on an Illumina NovaSeq with 2 x 150 bp paired-end reads. In the paper's pipeline: Reads were demultiplexed and collapsed into UMI-guided consensus sequences with migec v1.2.7. Using mixcr v2.1.11, the UMI consensuses were aligned to TRA and TRB V and J templates and assembled into clonotypes. A clonotype was counted as expanded or contracted only when both edgeR and NoisET called the clonotype significant, with the noise models trained on biological replicates. For edgeR calls, the cutoffs were a false discovery rate-adjusted p below 0.01 and a log2 fold-change threshold of 1. As an exploratory analysis of dynamics, max-normalized trajectories of the 1000 most abundant clonotypes were examined with PCA combined with hierarchical clustering. Separately sequenced CD4+ and CD8+ repertoires were used to assign the CD4 or CD8 phenotype of responding clones. Through fastp at Q25 and MiXCR, TCRdb rebuilt clones from the public reads, retaining in-frame beta chains. Entries that share a CDR3 protein sequence are merged under the most common genes and DNA. These V and J calls are TCRdb output, not the study's own analysis. This sample holds about 470,000 distinct CDR3 sequences; 18% were observed only once. The ten largest make up more than 9% of the sample.

This clonotype occurred a few times. Its antigen is still unknown. No clone much larger than this one lies a single base away; base qualities are absent. V is pruned by 5 bases and J by 3 bases, leaving 3 bases of the junction without a gene match. The germline V gene specifies SGHAT as CDR1 and FQNNGV as CDR2. The cysteine opens and the phenylalanine closes a CDR3 of 13 amino acids. Only the CDR3 part of the read is kept: 39 bases, read in frame from the first base. The sequenced sample was PBMCs or a T cell subset sorted from them (not recorded which). The TCR comes from an adult woman who had mild COVID-19 (a few samples of this study predate the infection). The sample titles of this study are shuffled in the database, so cell type and time point are left out; the donor was told from shared clones. The chain was built from TRBV11-2 and TRBJ2-5; 7 bases in the middle match TRBD1. The CDR3 in this case is CASSAGTEETQYF. The DNA sequence is as follows: TGTGCCAGCAGCGCTGGGACAGAAGAGACCCAGTACTTC.